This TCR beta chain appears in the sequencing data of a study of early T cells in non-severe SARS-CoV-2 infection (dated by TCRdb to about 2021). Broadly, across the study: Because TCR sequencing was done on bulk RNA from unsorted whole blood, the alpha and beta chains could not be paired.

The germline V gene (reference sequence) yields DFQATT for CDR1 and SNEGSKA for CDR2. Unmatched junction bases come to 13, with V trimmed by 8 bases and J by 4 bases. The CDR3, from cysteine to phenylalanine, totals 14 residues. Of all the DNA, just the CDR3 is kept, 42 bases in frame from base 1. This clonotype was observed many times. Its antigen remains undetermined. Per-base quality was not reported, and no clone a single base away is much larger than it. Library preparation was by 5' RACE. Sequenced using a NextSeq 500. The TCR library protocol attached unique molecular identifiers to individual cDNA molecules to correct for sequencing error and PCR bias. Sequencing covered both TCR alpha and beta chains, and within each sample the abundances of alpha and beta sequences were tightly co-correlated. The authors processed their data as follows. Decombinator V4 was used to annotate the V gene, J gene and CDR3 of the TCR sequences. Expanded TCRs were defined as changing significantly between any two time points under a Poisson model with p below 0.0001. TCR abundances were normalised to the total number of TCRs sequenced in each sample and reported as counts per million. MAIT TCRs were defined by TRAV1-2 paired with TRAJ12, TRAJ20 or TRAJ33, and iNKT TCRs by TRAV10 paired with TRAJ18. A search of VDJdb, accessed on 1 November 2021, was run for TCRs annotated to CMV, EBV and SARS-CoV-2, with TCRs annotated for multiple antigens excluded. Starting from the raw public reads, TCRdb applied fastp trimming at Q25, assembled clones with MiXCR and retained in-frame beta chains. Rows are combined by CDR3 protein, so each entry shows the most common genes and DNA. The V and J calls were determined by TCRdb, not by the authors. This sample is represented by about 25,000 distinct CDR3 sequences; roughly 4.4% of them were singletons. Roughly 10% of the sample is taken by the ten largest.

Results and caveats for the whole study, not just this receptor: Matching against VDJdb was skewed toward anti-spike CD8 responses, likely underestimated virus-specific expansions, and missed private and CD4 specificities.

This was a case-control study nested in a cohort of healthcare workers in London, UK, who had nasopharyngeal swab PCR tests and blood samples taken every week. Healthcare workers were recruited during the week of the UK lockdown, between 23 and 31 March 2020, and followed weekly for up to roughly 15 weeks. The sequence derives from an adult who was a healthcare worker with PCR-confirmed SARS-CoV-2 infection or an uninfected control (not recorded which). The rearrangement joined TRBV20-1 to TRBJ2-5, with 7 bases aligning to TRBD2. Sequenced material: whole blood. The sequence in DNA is TGCAGTAAGAAGCGGGATAATGCAAGAGAGACCCAGTACTTC. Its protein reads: CSKKRDNARETQYF.